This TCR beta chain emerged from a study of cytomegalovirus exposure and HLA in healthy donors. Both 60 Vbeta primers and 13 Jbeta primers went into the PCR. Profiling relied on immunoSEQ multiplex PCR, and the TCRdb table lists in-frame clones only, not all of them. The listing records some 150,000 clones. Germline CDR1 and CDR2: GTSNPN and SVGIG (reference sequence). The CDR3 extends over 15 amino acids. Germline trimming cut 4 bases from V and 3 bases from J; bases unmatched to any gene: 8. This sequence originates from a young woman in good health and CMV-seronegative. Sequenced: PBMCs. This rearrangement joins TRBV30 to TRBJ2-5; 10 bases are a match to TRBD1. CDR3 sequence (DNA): TGTGCCTGGACTGAAAAGGGACAGGGGAAAGAGACCCAGTACTTC. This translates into CAWTEKGQGKETQYF. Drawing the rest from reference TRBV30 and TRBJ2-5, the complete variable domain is SQTIHQWPATLVQPVGSPLSLECTVEGTSNPNLYWYRQAAGRGLQLLFYSVGIGQISSEVPQNLSASRPQDRQFILSSKKLLLSDSGFYLCAWTEKGQGKETQYFGPGTRLLVL.